This TCR beta chain emerged from a study of T cells after yellow fever vaccination. Germline V gives CDR1 MNHEY, CDR2 SMNVEV (reference sequence). Trimming at V came to 0 bases and at J to 4 bases, leaving 6 bases not matched to a gene. The CDR3 contains 16 residues. Study-level findings and limits: The secondary response showed a weaker magnitude and a faster peak, day 5 versus 15.

In this sample, this clonotype turned up a few times. Antigen specificity is unknown. 5'RACE template switching generated TCR cDNA, adding a universal primer site and UMIs. TCRdb ran MiXCR on the 5' RACE reads and lists one entry per CDR3 protein. The repertoire holds about 240,000 distinct CDR3 sequences, less than 8.5% seen once, with more than 0.8% in the top ten. The sample in question was CD4+ T cells sorted from PBMCs, obtained 15 days after the yellow fever booster vaccination. This TCR derives from a man under 40 who received the YFV17D yellow fever vaccine. The V and J genes are TRBV27 and TRBJ2-3; the match to TRBD2 covers 8 bases. The CDR3 spells CASSLSPGRAADTQYF. CDR3 DNA sequence: TGTGCCAGCAGTTTATCACCCGGGAGGGCCGCAGATACGCAGTATTTT.